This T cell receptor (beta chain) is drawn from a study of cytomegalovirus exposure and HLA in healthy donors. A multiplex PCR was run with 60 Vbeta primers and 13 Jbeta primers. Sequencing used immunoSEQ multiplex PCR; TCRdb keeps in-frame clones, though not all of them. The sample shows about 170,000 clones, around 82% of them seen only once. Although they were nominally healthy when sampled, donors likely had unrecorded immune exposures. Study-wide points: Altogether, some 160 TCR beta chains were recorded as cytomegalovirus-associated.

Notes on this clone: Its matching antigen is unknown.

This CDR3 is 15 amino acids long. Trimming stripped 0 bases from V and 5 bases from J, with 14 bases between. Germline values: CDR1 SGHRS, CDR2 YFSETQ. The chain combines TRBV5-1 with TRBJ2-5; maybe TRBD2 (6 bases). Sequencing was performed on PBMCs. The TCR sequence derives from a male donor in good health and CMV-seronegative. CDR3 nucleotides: TGCGCCAGCAGCTTGGAAGGGACTTCGTGGGAGACCCAGTACTTC. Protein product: CASSLEGTSWETQYF.